These 25 T cell receptor beta chains came from one sample sequenced in a study of shared clonotypes between healthy human individuals. Profiling relied on immunoSEQ multiplex PCR, and the TCRdb table lists in-frame clones only, not all of them. Found here are fewer than 650,000 clones, 60% to 85% of them singletons; the top ten hold 13%. The sequenced sample consisted of PBMCs. These receptors originate from a woman aged 40-49 years in good health. Some clones in this sample may be carry-over from other donors' samples.

This clone was detected once. The sample holds other DNA sequences that translate to the same CDR3. V usage is TRBV4-1 and J usage is TRBJ2-7, with no clear D. Germline V lookup: CDR1 MGHRA, CDR2 YSYEKL. V dropped 0 bases and J dropped 4 bases, with 7 bases sitting between them. The CDR3 sequence is 13 residues long. The CDR3 DNA reads TGCGCCAGCAGCCAAGACGCCAGATACGAGCAGTACTTC. This encodes CASSQDARYEQYF.

The chain couples TRBV14 to TRBJ2-7; D may be TRBD2 (5 bases). CDR1 is SGHDN, CDR2 FVKESK, per germline. This CDR3 has 12 amino acids. V was pared by 8 bases and J by 3 bases, with 11 bases between. The CDR3: CASGRTVYEQYF. In DNA, the CDR3 is TGTGCCAGCGGACGGACTGTCTACGAGCAGTACTTC. The variable domain in full, completed from reference TRBV14 and TRBJ2-7, reads EAGVTQFPSHSVIEKGQTVTLRCDPISGHDNLYWYRRVMGKEIKFLLHFVKESKQDESGMPNNRFLAERTGGTYSTLKVQPAELEDSGVYFCASGRTVYEQYFGPGTRLTVT.

The rearrangement links TRBV9 to TRBJ2-4; D call uncertain. The CDR3 spans 15 residues. Per germline, CDR1 SGDLS and CDR2 YYNGEE. Trimming took off 4 bases at V and 9 bases at J, with 20 bases between the two ends. The CDR3 nucleotides are TGTGCCAGCAGCCCCCGTACAGAGTTGTCGGGCATTCAGTACTTC. It encodes CASSPRTELSGIQYF.

This chain links TRBV30 with TRBJ2-2; TRBD2 matches at 8 bases. Germline loops: CDR1 GTSNPN, CDR2 SVGIG (reference sequence). J gave up 0 bases and V 5 bases, and 11 bases lay outside the gene matches. The CDR3 totals 17 residues. CDR3 in amino acids: CAWGGGSGTSNTGELFF. CDR3 nucleotide sequence: TGTGCCTGGGGCGGGGGTAGCGGGACCTCGAACACCGGGGAGCTGTTTTTT.

The rearrangement joins TRBV21-1 to TRBJ2-3. TRBV21-1 is annotated as a pseudogene. The CDR3 loop spans 10 amino acids. The CDR3: CASRLWAQYF. CDR3 nucleotide sequence: TGTGCCAGCCGCCTATGGGCGCAGTATTTT.

The chain's CDR3 is CASSQDRVANSPLHF. For the CDR3, the DNA is TGTGCCAGCAGTCAGGACAGGGTAGCCAATTCACCCCTCCACTTT. The chain employs TRBV2 and TRBJ1-6, with 8 nucleotides matching TRBD1. CDR1 is SNHLY, CDR2 FYNNEI, per germline. V was pared by 5 bases and J by 7 bases, with 7 bases of the junction left unmatched. The CDR3 contains 15 residues.

Notes on this clone: This likely reflects a read error, since a far larger clone is one base away. Other DNA sequences in this specimen translate into the identical CDR3. V is TRBV7-6 and J is TRBJ1-1, with 9 bases that match TRBD1. Per the germline V gene, CDR1 is SGHVS and CDR2 is FNYEAQ. CDR3 length: 16 residues. CDR3 loop: CASSRGTGITNTEAFF. The CDR3 DNA sequence: TGTGCCAGCAGCCGAGGGACAGGGATTACGAACACTGAGGCTTTCTTT.

On this clone itself: With only one base between it and a far larger clone, this is likely a read error. V and J are TRBV28 and TRBJ2-5; D is unclear. The J call is doubtful: the DNA matches TRBJ2-7 better. The CDR3 consists of 14 residues. Germline loops: CDR1 MDHEN, CDR2 SYDVKM. CDR3 loop: CAGSPMSGPYEQYF. The CDR3 DNA reads as TGTGCCGGCAGTCCAATGAGTGGCCCCTACGAGCAGTACTTC.

This clone has more than one count but fewer than ten. CDR3 nucleotides: TGCAGCGTCGCGGGAGCGGGGAAACTGTTTTTT. It yields the protein CSVAGAGKLFF. The V gene is TRBV29-1, the J gene TRBJ1-4; D remains unclear. Germline V gene data show CDR1 as SQVTM and CDR2 as ANQGSEA. This CDR3 is 11 amino acids long. The V end lost 6 bases, the J end lost 11 bases, and 13 bases lay between the germline ends.

J is TRBJ2-3 and V is TRBV11-2; 11 nucleotides match TRBD2. J lost 3 bases, V lost 5 bases, and 7 bases had no gene match. CDR3 length: 16 residues. In germline, CDR1 is SGHAT, CDR2 FQNNGV. This CDR3 is CASSLIAGGLTDTQYF. DNA for the CDR3: TGTGCCAGCAGCCTGATAGCGGGAGGGCTAACAGATACGCAGTATTTT.

The chain joins TRBV19 to TRBJ2-1; a possible D gene is TRBD1 (5 bases). In germline, CDR1 is LNHDA, CDR2 SQIVND (reference sequence). Between the trimmed V and J ends, which lost 1 base and 8 bases, there was a span of 9 bases. The CDR3 sequence is 13 residues long. CDR3 DNA: TGTGCCAGTAGTATAGGGCAGGGTTATGAGCAGTTCTTC. This encodes CASSIGQGYEQFF.

The table lists this clone with a count of one. The chain joins TRBV27 to TRBJ2-1; maybe TRBD2 (6 bases). CDR1 and CDR2 (germline): MNHEY, SMNVEV (reference sequence). The V gene lost 5 bases and the J gene lost 4 bases, with 21 bases spanning the gap. The CDR3 runs 17 residues. For the CDR3, the DNA is TGTGCCAGCAGTGCCCGGCCCCGACTAGTGACTTACAATGAGCAGTTCTTC. It is translated as CASSARPRLVTYNEQFF.

The chain uses TRBV6-1 and TRBJ1-5; D unresolved. The CDR3 length is 15 residues. The V gene's germline CDR1 is MNHNS and CDR2 SASEGT. V was clipped by 5 bases and J by 0 bases, with 11 bases between them. For the CDR3, the DNA is TGTGCCAGCAGTAAACAAGTATATAGCAATCAGCCCCAGCATTTT. Its translation: CASSKQVYSNQPQHF.

This rearrangement joins TRBV2 to TRBJ2-6; D remains ambiguous. Germline CDR1 and CDR2: SNHLY and FYNNEI. V was cut by 3 bases and J by 0 bases, with 6 bases left in between. This CDR3 comprises 15 residues. CDR3: CASSDGYSGANVLTF. The CDR3 coding sequence is TGTGCCAGCAGTGACGGGTACTCTGGGGCCAACGTCCTGACTTTC.

The V gene is TRBV10-3, the J gene TRBJ2-7; TRBD2 matches 7 bases. Germline loops: CDR1 ENHRY, CDR2 SYGVKD. This CDR3 is 16 amino acids long. The J segment lost 6 bases and the V segment lost 0 bases, leaving 11 bases of the junction unmatched. The CDR3, as DNA: TGTGCCATCAGTGAGTCGAGCGGGATACGGTTTGCCGAGCAGTACTTC. Amino acids: CAISESSGIRFAEQYF.

V gene TRBV4-1 combines with J gene TRBJ1-2; possible D gene TRBD1, 5 bases. The CDR3 totals 14 residues. Looked up from germline, CDR1 is MGHRA and CDR2 is YSYEKL. The V and J ends lost 0 bases and 8 bases respectively, with 13 bases between them. This CDR3 reads CASSQEEGVWGYTF. The CDR3 nucleotides read TGCGCCAGCAGCCAAGAGGAAGGGGTCTGGGGCTACACCTTC.

V and J are TRBV7-9 and TRBJ2-7, with 8 bases matching TRBD1. The CDR3 spans 15 residues. V shed 6 bases, J shed 5 bases, and the junction held 12 bases outside the gene matches. Germline CDR1 and CDR2: SEHNR and FQNEAQ (reference sequence). This CDR3 reads CASSLKDRDGDEQYF. The CDR3 region has the DNA TGTGCCAGCAGTCTAAAGGACAGGGATGGCGACGAGCAGTACTTC.

The table lists this clone with a count of one. V and J are TRBV4-1 and TRBJ2-7, with 9 bases lining up with TRBD2. V lost 8 bases, J lost 3 bases, and 11 bases stayed unmatched. This CDR3 is 15 amino acids long. Germline V gene data show CDR1 as MGHRA and CDR2 as YSYEKL. CDR3 loop: CASGLREGGVYEQYF. CDR3 bases: TGCGCCAGCGGGTTGCGGGAGGGTGGGGTCTACGAGCAGTACTTC.

The J gene is TRBJ1-4, the V gene TRBV27; 7 bases are a match to TRBD1. The CDR3 extends over 15 amino acids. Germline CDR1 MNHEY, CDR2 SMNVEV (reference sequence). J was trimmed by 7 bases and V by 3 bases; bases with no gene match: 8. The CDR3 DNA reads TGTGCCAGCAGTTTTAGGAGGGGGCTTGGTGAAAAACTGTTTTTT. This translates into CASSFRRGLGEKLFF. Full variable domain (rest looked up from reference TRBV27 and TRBJ1-4): EAQVTQNPRYLITVTGKKLTVTCSQNMNHEYMSWYRQDPGLGLRQIYYSMNVEVTDKGDVPEGYKVSRKEKRNFPLILESPSPNQTSLYFCASSFRRGLGEKLFFGSGTQLSVL.

The chain carries TRBV6-1 and TRBJ2-1; D is possibly TRBD2 (5 bases). The CDR3 spans 14 residues. Germline assignment: CDR1 MNHNS and CDR2 SASEGT. V was trimmed by 10 bases and J by 7 bases, leaving 20 bases between them. The CDR3 nucleotides are TGTGCCACAAAAGGACTCATAAATTTGAATGAGCAGTTCTTC. Its protein product is CATKGLINLNEQFF.

This clone was seen only once. The chain has TRBV7-8 and TRBJ2-7; 9 nucleotides align to TRBD1. The CDR3 is 14 residues long. Germline values: CDR1 SGHVS, CDR2 FQNEAQ. Losses at the gene ends were 4 bases for V and 4 bases for J; bases not matched to a gene: 5. The CDR3 nucleotides read TGTGCCAGCAGCTCACAGGGGGCGGCGTACGAGCAGTACTTC. It specifies CASSSQGAAYEQYF.

The chain combines TRBV25-1 with TRBJ2-7; 12 nucleotides agree with TRBD1. Germline trimming cut 3 bases from V and 4 bases from J; bases unmatched to any gene: 10. The length of the CDR3 is 17 residues. Germline CDR1 is MGHDK and CDR2 is SYGVNS. CDR3 region: CASSECPGTGGRYEQYF. CDR3 nucleotide sequence: TGTGCCAGCAGTGAGTGTCCCGGGACAGGGGGCAGGTACGAGCAGTACTTC.

V and J are TRBV15 and TRBJ1-4; TRBD1 aligns across 7 bases. The CDR3 runs to 14 residues. Trimming took 1 base from V and 8 from J; bases not matched to a gene: 4. Germline V gene sequence: CDR1 LNHNV, CDR2 YYDKDF (reference sequence). CDR3 loop: CATSRAQGYEKLFF. CDR3 bases: TGTGCCACCAGCAGAGCACAGGGGTACGAAAAACTGTTTTTT. Drawing the rest from reference TRBV15 and TRBJ1-4, the complete variable domain is DAMVIQNPRYQVTQFGKPVTLSCSQTLNHNVMYWYQQKSSQAPKLLFHYYDKDFNNEADTPDNFQSRRPNTSFCFLDIRSPGLGDTAMYLCATSRAQGYEKLFFGSGTQLSVL.

This clone was seen more than once but under ten times. The chain combines TRBV11-2 with TRBJ1-2; 10 nucleotides agree with TRBD1. The ends lost 5 bases at V and 3 bases at J; junction bases unmatched: 9. CDR1 and CDR2 from the germline V gene are SGHAT and FQNNGV. CDR3 length equals 16 residues. In DNA, the CDR3 is TGTGCCAGCAGCCTGCCGGGGGGACAGGGGTACTATGGCTACACCTTC. It translates to CASSLPGGQGYYGYTF.

This clone was detected once. The chain has TRBV27 and TRBJ2-7; D call uncertain. CDR3 length: 13 residues. Germline-derived CDR1 and CDR2 are MNHEY and SMNVEV (reference sequence). The V and J ends lost 3 bases and 4 bases respectively, with 10 bases between them. The CDR3 DNA reads as TGTGCCAGCAGTTTTGCCAGTCGGTACGAGCAGTACTTC. It encodes CASSFASRYEQYF.